This T cell receptor (beta chain) was recovered during a study of regulatory T cells in long-lasting Graves disease. Study information: Over 5 years of antithyroid drugs with positive TSH receptor antibodies was taken to mean persistent Graves' disease. Study-wide points: Among samples with persistent disease, TRBV28, TRBJ1-2 and TRBJ2-5 were favored. Investigators studied peripheral blood only, not thyroid tissue. TCR diversity was lower in persistent Graves' patients (versus newly diagnosed ones).

This clonotype has at least ten counts. Its cognate antigen is unknown. Combining iRepertoire HTBI primers with Arm-PCR of CDR3 regions, the authors built TCR beta libraries. TCRdb ran MiXCR on the multiplex PCR reads and lists one entry per CDR3 protein. Found here are 300,000 to 400,000 distinct CDR3 sequences, roughly a fifth of them singletons; the top ten hold 25% to 35%. Regarding time point: persistent/refractory GD, antithyroid drugs over 5 years with positive TRAb. PBMCs provided the RNA from which the TCR library was made. The CDR3 is 15 residues long. Germline CDR1 reads GTSNPN; CDR2 reads SVGIG (reference sequence). V was cut by 2 bases and J by 4 bases, with 17 bases left in between.

The gene calls are TRBV30 and TRBJ1-1, with no clear D. The TCR was taken from a female donor with Graves disease. The specimen was peripheral blood mononuclear cells (PBMCs), collected when the disease was refractory, from a patient treated with antithyroid drugs. In DNA form, the CDR3 reads TGTGCCTGGAGTTCCTCCCAGCTTATTTCCACTGAAGCTTTCTTT. Amino acid sequence: CAWSSSQLISTEAFF.